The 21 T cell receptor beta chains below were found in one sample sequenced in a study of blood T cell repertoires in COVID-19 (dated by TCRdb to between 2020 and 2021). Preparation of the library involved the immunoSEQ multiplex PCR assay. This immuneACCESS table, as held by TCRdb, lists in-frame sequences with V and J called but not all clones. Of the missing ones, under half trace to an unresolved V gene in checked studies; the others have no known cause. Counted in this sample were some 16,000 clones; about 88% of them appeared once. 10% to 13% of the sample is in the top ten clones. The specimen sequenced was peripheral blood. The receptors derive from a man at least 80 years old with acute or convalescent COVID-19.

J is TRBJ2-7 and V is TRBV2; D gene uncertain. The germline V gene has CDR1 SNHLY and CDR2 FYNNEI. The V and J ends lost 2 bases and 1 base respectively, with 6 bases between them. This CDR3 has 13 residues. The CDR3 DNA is TGTGCCAGCAGTGAACGCCAGTCCTACGAGCAGTACTTC. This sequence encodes CASSERQSYEQYF.

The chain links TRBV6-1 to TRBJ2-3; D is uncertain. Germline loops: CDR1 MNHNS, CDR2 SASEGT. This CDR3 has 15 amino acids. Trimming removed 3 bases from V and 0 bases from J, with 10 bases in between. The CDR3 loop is CASSETPASTDTQYF. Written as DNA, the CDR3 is TGTGCCAGCAGTGAGACACCAGCTAGCACAGATACGCAGTATTTT.

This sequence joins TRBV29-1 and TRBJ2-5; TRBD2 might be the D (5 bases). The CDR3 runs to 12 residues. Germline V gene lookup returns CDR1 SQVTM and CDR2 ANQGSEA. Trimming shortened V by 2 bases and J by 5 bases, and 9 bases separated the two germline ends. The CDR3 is CSVERSDETQYF. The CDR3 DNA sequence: TGCAGCGTTGAACGTAGCGATGAGACCCAGTACTTC.

CDR3 residues: CASSAREVYEQYF. CDR3 coding DNA: TGTGCCAGCAGTGCTAGAGAGGTCTACGAGCAGTACTTC. This sequence joins TRBV2 and TRBJ2-7, with D unresolved. This CDR3 contains 13 residues. V was shortened by 4 bases and J by 3 bases, with 10 bases between the two germline ends. From germline, CDR1 is SNHLY and CDR2 FYNNEI.

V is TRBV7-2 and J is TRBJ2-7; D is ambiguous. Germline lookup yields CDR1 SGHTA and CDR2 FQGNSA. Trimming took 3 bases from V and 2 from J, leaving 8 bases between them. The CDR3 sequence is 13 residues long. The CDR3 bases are TGTGCCAGCAGCTTTAACGGTCCCTACGAGCAGTACTTC. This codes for CASSFNGPYEQYF.

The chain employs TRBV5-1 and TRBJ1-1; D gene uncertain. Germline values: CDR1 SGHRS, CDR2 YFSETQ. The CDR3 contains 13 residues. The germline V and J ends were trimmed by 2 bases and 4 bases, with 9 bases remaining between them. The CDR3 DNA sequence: TGCGCCAGCAGCTTCCAGGAGGGCACTGAAGCTTTCTTT. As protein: CASSFQEGTEAFF.

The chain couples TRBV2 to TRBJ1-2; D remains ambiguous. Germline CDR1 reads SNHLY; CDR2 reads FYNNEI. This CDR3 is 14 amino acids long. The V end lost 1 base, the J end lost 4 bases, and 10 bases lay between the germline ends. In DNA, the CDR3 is TGTGCCAGCAGTGAAGAGCGGGTTTCCTATGGCTACACCTTC. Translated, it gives CASSEERVSYGYTF.

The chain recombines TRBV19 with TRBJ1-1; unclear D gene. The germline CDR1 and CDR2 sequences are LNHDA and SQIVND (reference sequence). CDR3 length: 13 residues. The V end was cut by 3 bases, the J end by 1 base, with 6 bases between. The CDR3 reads CASSIQKNTEAFF. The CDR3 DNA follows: TGTGCCAGTAGTATTCAGAAGAACACTGAAGCTTTCTTT.

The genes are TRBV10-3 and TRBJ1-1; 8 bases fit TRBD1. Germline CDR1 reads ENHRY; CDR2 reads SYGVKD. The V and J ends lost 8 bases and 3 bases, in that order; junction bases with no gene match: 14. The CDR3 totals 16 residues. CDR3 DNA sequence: TGTGCCATCCGGGGGCAGGGGGCAAGAAATTACACTGAAGCTTTCTTT. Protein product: CAIRGQGARNYTEAFF.

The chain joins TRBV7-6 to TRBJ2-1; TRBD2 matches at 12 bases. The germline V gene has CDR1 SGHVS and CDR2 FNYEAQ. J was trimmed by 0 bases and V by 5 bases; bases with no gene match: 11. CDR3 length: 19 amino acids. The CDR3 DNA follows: TGTGCCAGCAGCCAATTCTTTACTAGCGGGAGGTACTCCTACAATGAGCAGTTCTTC. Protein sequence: CASSQFFTSGRYSYNEQFF.

In DNA, the CDR3 is TGTGCCAGCAGCCCGCCAGGGACAGGGGGCAATGAGCAGTTCTTC. Encoded protein: CASSPPGTGGNEQFF. This rearrangement joins TRBV7-9 to TRBJ2-1; 11 nucleotides align to TRBD1. From germline, CDR1 is SEHNR and CDR2 FQNEAQ (reference sequence). Trimming took 5 bases from V and 6 from J; bases not matched to a gene: 6. CDR3 length: 15 amino acids.

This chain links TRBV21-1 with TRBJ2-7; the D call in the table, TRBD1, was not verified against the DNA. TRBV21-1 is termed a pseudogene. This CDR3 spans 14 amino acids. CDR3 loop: CASSYRTGGYEQYF. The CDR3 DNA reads TGTGCCAGCAGCTATCGGACAGGGGGCTACGAGCAGTACTTC.

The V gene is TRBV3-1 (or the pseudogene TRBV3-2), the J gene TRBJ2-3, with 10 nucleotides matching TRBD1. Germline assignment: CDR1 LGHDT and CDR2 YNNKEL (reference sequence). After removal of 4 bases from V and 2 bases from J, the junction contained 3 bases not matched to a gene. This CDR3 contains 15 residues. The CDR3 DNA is TGTGCCAGCAGCCCGGGACAGGGGCCCACAGATACGCAGTATTTT. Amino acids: CASSPGQGPTDTQYF.

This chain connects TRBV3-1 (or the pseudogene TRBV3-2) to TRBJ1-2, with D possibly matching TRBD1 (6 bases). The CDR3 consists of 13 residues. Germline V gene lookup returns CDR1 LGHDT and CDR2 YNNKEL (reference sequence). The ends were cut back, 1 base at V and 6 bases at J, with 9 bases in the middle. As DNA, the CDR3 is TGTGCCAGCAGCCAAGCAGGGGAGCATGGCTACACCTTC. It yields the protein CASSQAGEHGYTF.

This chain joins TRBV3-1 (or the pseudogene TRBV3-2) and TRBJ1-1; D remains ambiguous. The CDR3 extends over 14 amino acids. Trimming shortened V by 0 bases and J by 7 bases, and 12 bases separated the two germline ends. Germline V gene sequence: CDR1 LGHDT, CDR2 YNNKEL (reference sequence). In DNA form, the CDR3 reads TGTGCCAGCAGCCAAGATAGCCTTCAAGGTGAAGCTTTCTTT. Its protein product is CASSQDSLQGEAFF.

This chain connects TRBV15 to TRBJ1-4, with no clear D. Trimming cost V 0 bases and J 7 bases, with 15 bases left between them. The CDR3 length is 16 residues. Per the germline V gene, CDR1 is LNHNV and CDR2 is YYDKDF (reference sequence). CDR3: CATSRDRNVVFEKLFF. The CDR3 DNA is TGTGCCACCAGCAGAGACAGGAATGTAGTCTTTGAAAAACTGTTTTTT.

CDR3 nucleotides: TGTGCCAGCAGTGAGTGGGGGGGCCTCCAAGAGACCCAGTACTTC. Translation gives CASSEWGGLQETQYF. The V gene is TRBV2, the J gene TRBJ2-5, with D possibly being TRBD2 (7 bases). This CDR3 region has 15 residues. V dropped 3 bases and J dropped 1 base, with 12 bases sitting between them. The germline CDR1 and CDR2 sequences are SNHLY and FYNNEI. Based on the CDR3 plus reference TRBV2 and TRBJ2-5, the full variable domain is EPEVTQTPSHQVTQMGQEVILRCVPISNHLYFYWYRQILGQKVEFLVSFYNNEISEKSEIFDDQFSVERPDGSNFTLKIRSTKLEDSAMYFCASSEWGGLQETQYFGPGTRLLVL.

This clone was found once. The CDR3 sequence is CASSPFDREGDGYTF. For the CDR3, the DNA is TGTGCCAGCAGCCCTTTCGACCGGGAGGGGGATGGCTACACCTTC. The chain joins TRBV7-9 to TRBJ1-2, with D possibly TRBD1 on 6 matching bases. Trimming stripped 5 bases from V and 6 bases from J, with 19 bases between. This CDR3 region has 15 residues. The germline V gene encodes CDR1 SEHNR and CDR2 FQNEAQ (reference sequence).

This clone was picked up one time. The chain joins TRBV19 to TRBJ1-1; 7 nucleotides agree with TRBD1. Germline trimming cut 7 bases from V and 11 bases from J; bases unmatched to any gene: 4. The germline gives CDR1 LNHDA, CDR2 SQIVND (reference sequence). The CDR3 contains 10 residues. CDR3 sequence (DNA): TGTGCCAGTAAGGGGGCGCAGGCTTTCTTT. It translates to CASKGAQAFF.

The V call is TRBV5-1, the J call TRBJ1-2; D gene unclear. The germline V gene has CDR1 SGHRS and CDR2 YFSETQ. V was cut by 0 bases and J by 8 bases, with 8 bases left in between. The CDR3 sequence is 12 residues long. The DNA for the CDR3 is TGCGCCAGCAGCTTGGGAGGGAACGGCTACACCTTC. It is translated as CASSLGGNGYTF.

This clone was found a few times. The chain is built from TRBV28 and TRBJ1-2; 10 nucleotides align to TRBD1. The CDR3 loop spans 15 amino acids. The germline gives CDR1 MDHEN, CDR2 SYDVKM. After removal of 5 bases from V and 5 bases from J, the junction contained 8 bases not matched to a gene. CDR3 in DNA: TGTGCCAGCAGTCTACCCAAGGGACAGGGGTATGGCTACACCTTC. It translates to CASSLPKGQGYGYTF.